This TCR beta chain was captured by sequencing in a study of glioma-infiltrating T cells after dendritic cell vaccination. Background on the study: Patients received autologous tumor lysate-pulsed dendritic cell vaccination between about 2003 and 2013.

TCRB CDR3 was amplified from 2 ug genomic DNA or less. TCRdb's table, derived via immunoSEQ multiplex PCR, lists solely in-frame clones and lacks some. The table shows tens of thousands of clones, with 75% to 90% occurring only once. Germline assignment: CDR1 GTSNPN and CDR2 SVGIG (reference sequence). The ends were cut back, 2 bases at V and 3 bases at J, with 11 bases in the middle. The CDR3 runs 14 residues. This clone was recorded once. Its antigen is as yet unknown. Specified time point: after dendritic cell vaccination, including at tumor progression/relapse. Study results and caveats: Higher pretreatment TIL content predicted longer progression-free time and survival. Higher TCR clonality did not directly relate to longer survival.

The sequence was obtained from a human donor with glioblastoma. Sequenced material: blood, taken after dendritic cell vaccination. The chain couples TRBV30 to TRBJ2-1; D may be TRBD2 (6 bases). The chain's CDR3 is CAWSHGGNYNEQFF. For the CDR3, the DNA is TGTGCCTGGAGTCACGGGGGAAACTACAATGAGCAGTTCTTC. Full variable domain (rest looked up from reference TRBV30 and TRBJ2-1): SQTIHQWPATLVQPVGSPLSLECTVEGTSNPNLYWYRQAAGRGLQLLFYSVGIGQISSEVPQNLSASRPQDRQFILSSKKLLLSDSGFYLCAWSHGGNYNEQFFGPGTRLTVL.